This T cell receptor beta chain was profiled in a study of cytomegalovirus exposure and HLA in healthy donors. The CDR3 spans 13 residues. CDR1 and CDR2 (germline): MNHNS, SASEGT. Trimming took 4 bases from V and 4 from J; bases not matched to a gene: 3. Findings of the study overall: Among donors in an Asian-associated ancestry cluster, a later analysis reportedly found fewer N-insertions than the roughly 700-donor mean. Altogether, 164 TCR beta chains were recorded as cytomegalovirus-associated. The authors assumed roughly uniform sequencing depth across donors for presence/absence analyses.

Vbeta (60) and Jbeta (13) primers were used in the PCR. Libraries were prepared by immunoSEQ multiplex PCR; TCRdb keeps only in-frame clonotypes and omits some of them. In the table there are a few hundred thousand clones, around 80% of which are singletons. In regard to this clone: The antigen remains unidentified.

This TCR derives from a man aged 25-45 years in good health and CMV-seronegative. V usage is TRBV6-1 and J usage is TRBJ1-2; 7 nucleotides match TRBD1. The material sequenced was PBMCs. Here the CDR3 reads CASSGDRVYGYTF. In nucleotides, the CDR3 is TGTGCCAGCAGTGGTGACAGGGTCTATGGCTACACCTTC.